Listed here is a single T cell receptor (beta chain). TCR beta from blood CD8+ and CD4+ T cells was sequenced. The multiple sclerosis controls consisted of treatment-naive patients with relapsing-remitting disease, either stable or active. Both CD4+ and CD8+ T cells were negatively isolated, and TEMRA cells underwent FACS enrichment. These data are taken from a study of CD8 T cells in Susac syndrome. The germline V gene encodes CDR1 SGHTA and CDR2 FQGNSA. The CDR3 is 18 amino acids. J was trimmed by 0 bases and V by 2 bases; bases with no gene match: 11. An amount of RNA that ranged from roughly 0.5 to 1 ug was reverse transcribed with random hexamers. Across 54 Vbeta and 13 Jbeta, immunoSEQ multiplex PCR amplified TCR beta CDR3. TCRdb re-derived calls from the immunoSEQ multiplex PCR reads in MiXCR, one entry per CDR3 protein. The sample lists 200,000 to 250,000 distinct CDR3 sequences; 95% were seen once.

The chain links TRBV7-2 to TRBJ1-1, with 8 nucleotides matching TRBD1. The source is a human donor with multiple sclerosis. The specimen was CD4+ T cells from PBMCs. The CDR3 reads CASSLMMVTGVMNTEAFF. CDR3 in DNA: TGTGCCAGCAGCTTAATGATGGTGACAGGGGTCATGAACACTGAAGCTTTCTTT. The full variable domain, with the rest looked up from reference TRBV7-2 and TRBJ1-1, is GAGVSQSPSNKVTEKGKDVELRCDPISGHTALYWYRQSLGQGLEFLIYFQGNSAPDKSGLPSDRFSAERTGGSVSTLTIQRTQQEDSAVYLCASSLMMVTGVMNTEAFFGQGTRLTVV.